These T cell receptor beta chains were read from a single sample in a study of OX40 agonist ivuxolimab in advanced cancers. The repertoire was sequenced with immunoSEQ multiplex PCR; TCRdb's copy has only in-frame clones and lacks some. Among more than 70,000 clones listed, approximately 84% were seen once. The sample consisted of CD4+ or CD8+ T cells sorted from blood, taken in a trial of the OX40 agonist ivuxolimab. Every receptor here comes from an adult with an advanced solid tumor such as melanoma, head and neck, liver or kidney cancer. CDR3s include the opening cysteine and the closing phenylalanine or tryptophan. D genes are given only for firm matches. Size is stated for part of the rows, as once, few or many counts, or as a class when the clone is expanded.

D,V,size,J,DNA,CDR3
NA,TRBV5-4,once,TRBJ2-3,TGTGCCAGTCAAACACCCGGGTATACGCAGTATTTT,CASQTPGYTQYF
NA,TRBV5-1,once,TRBJ2-5,TGCGCCAGCAGCTTGGCTGGGGGGGAGACCCAGTACTTC,CASSLAGGETQYF
TRBD1,TRBV5-1,NA,TRBJ2-3,TGCGCCAGCAGCTTAACCACAGGGGTCAGCACAGATACGCAGTATTTT,CASSLTTGVSTDTQYF
NA,TRBV5-6,NA,TRBJ1-1,TGTGCCAGCAGCTTGGTTGGGGGGAACACTGAAGCTTTCTTT,CASSLVGGNTEAFF
TRBD1,TRBV19,NA,TRBJ1-1,TGTGCCAGTAGTAAATATTGGGCGACAGGGGGCGAAGCTTTCTTT,CASSKYWATGGEAFF
NA,TRBV18,once,TRBJ2-2,TGTGCCAGCTCACCACGTAGTTATACGAACACCGGGGAGCTGTTTTTT,CASSPRSYTNTGELFF
TRBD1,TRBV18,NA,TRBJ2-1,TGTGCCAGCTCACCAGGGACAGCTGGAGAGCAGTTCTTC,CASSPGTAGEQFF
TRBD1,TRBV11-2,NA,TRBJ1-1,TGTGCCAGCAGACGCCCGGGACAGGTAAATGAAGCTTTCTTT,CASRRPGQVNEAFF
TRBD2,TRBV27,NA,TRBJ2-1,TGTGCCAGCAGTTTATTAATTCCGGGGACTAGCGGGAGTTACAATGAGCAGTTCTTC,CASSLLIPGTSGSYNEQFF
NA,TRBV11-1,NA,TRBJ2-5,TGTGCCAGCAGCTTAGTTGGGGGTGGTCGAGAGACCCAGTACTTC,CASSLVGGGRETQYF
NA,TRBV18,NA,TRBJ2-5,TGTGCCAGCTCACCGGGCCTCCAAGAGACCCAGTACTTC,CASSPGLQETQYF
NA,TRBV19,once,TRBJ1-1,TGTGCCAGTAGTGTATTGGGGAACACTGAAGCTTTCTTT,CASSVLGNTEAFF
NA,TRBV6-6,NA,TRBJ1-4,TGTGCCAGCCGCCCTGGAGGGGGTGGGGAAAAACTGTTTTTT,CASRPGGGGEKLFF
NA,TRBV30,NA,TRBJ1-5,TGTGCCTGGAGTGCTAGGGTTCTCAATCAGCCCCAGCATTTT,CAWSARVLNQPQHF
TRBD1,TRBV6-1,once,TRBJ1-1,TGTGCCAGCAGCGAATTGGACAGGTTCATGAACACTGAAGCTTTCTTT,CASSELDRFMNTEAFF
TRBD1,TRBV18,NA,TRBJ1-2,TGTGCCAGCTCGCGGGGGACAGGCCAAACTAACTATGGCTACACCTTC,CASSRGTGQTNYGYTF
NA,TRBV4-2,once,TRBJ1-1,TGTGCCAGCAGCCAAGATTCCTCGTTTACCACTGAAGCTTTCTTT,CASSQDSSFTTEAFF
NA,TRBV7-3,NA,TRBJ1-2,TGTGCCAGCAGCCCGATTCCAGGGGATTCCGTTGGTTACACCTTC,CASSPIPGDSVGYTF
NA,TRBV4-2,NA,TRBJ1-2,TGTGCCAGCAGCCAAGATGGGGTGCGGGACTCTGATGGCTACACCTTC,CASSQDGVRDSDGYTF
NA,TRBV5-1,NA,TRBJ1-2,TGCGCCAGCAGCTTGGCCCCAGGGAACCCCTATGGCTACACCTTC,CASSLAPGNPYGYTF
TRBD2,TRBV5-1,NA,TRBJ2-1,TGCGCCAGCAGCCCCAAGGGGACTATCACCTACAATGAGCAGTTCTTC,CASSPKGTITYNEQFF
TRBD1,TRBV7-9,NA,TRBJ2-4,TGTGCCAGCAGCCGACAAACAGGGGGCATTGACATTCAGTACTTC,CASSRQTGGIDIQYF
NA,TRBV11-2,NA,TRBJ2-7,TGTGCCAGCAGCTTAGGGGCCGGGGCAATCTACGAGCAGTACTTC,CASSLGAGAIYEQYF
NA,TRBV7-2,NA,TRBJ1-5,TGTGCCAGCAGCTCAAGTATCAACAATCAGCCCCAGCATTTT,CASSSSINNQPQHF
NA,TRBV5-1,NA,TRBJ2-5,TGCGCCAGCAGTTGGTCGGACACATCCCAAGAGACCCAGTACTTC,CASSWSDTSQETQYF
NA,TRBV9,NA,TRBJ1-2,TGTGCCAGCGGGGCGGGAGGCTGGTATGGCTACACCTTC,CASGAGGWYGYTF
NA,TRBV13,NA,TRBJ2-7,TGTGCCAGCAGCCACAGGGCTTCGACCTACGAGCAGTACTTC,CASSHRASTYEQYF
NA,TRBV18,once,TRBJ2-2,TGTGCCAGCTCTCTACTGACAGGCACCGGGGAGCTGTTTTTT,CASSLLTGTGELFF
NA,TRBV18,NA,TRBJ2-3,TGTGCCAGCTCCTCGGGGCAGGGCATGCTCACAGATACGCAGTATTTT,CASSSGQGMLTDTQYF
NA,TRBV6-6,NA,TRBJ2-7,TGTGCCAGCAGTATGGGCTCTCGGTACGAGCAGTACTTC,CASSMGSRYEQYF
NA,TRBV28,NA,TRBJ1-2,TGTGCCAGCAGTCCCGCCCAGCCGGGGTACTATGGCTACACCTTC,CASSPAQPGYYGYTF
TRBD1,TRBV5-4,NA,TRBJ1-4,TGTGCCAGCAGCTTGAAGACAGGGGACGAAAAACTGTTTTTT,CASSLKTGDEKLFF
NA,TRBV6-6,NA,TRBJ2-7,TGTGCCAGCAGGAGGAGCTCAGAACAGCAGTACTTC,CASRRSSEQQYF
NA,TRBV28,NA,TRBJ2-5,TGTGCCAGCAGTTCCGGGGGAGCATCATCAGAGACCCAGTACTTC,CASSSGGASSETQYF
NA,TRBV18,NA,TRBJ2-3,TGTGCCACCTCGGTTTCGAGCGGAGCAGATACGCAGTATTTT,CATSVSSGADTQYF
NA,TRBV7-8,NA,TRBJ2-7,TGTGCCAGCAGCCCAAGACTGGGCCGTGAAGAGCAGTACTTC,CASSPRLGREEQYF